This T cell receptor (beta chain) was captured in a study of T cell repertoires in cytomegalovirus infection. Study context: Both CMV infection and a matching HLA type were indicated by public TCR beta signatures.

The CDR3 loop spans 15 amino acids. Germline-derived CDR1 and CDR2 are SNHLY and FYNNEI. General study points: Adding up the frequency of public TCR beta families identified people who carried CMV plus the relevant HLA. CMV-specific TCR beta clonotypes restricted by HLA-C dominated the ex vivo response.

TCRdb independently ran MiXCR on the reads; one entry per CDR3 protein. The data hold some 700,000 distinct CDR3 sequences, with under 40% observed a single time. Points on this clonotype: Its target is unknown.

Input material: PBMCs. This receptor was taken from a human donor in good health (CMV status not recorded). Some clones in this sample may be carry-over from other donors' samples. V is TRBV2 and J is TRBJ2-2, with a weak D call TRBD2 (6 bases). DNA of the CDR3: TGTGACGCGAAGGGTGGGAGGTTACGCACCGGGGAGCTGTTTTTT. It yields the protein CDAKGGRLRTGELFF.